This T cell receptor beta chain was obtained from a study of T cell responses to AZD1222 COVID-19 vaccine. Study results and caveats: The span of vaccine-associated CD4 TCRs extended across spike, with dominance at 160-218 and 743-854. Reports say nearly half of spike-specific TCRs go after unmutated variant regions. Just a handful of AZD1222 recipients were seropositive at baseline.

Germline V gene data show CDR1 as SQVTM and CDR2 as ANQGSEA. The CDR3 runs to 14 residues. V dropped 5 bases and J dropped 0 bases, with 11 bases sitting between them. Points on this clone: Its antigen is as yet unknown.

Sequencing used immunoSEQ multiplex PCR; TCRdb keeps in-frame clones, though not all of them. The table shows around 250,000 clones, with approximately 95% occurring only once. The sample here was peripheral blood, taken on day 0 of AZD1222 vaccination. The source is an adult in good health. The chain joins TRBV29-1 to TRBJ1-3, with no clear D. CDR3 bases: TGCAGCGTTTGGAACACCTACTCTGGAAACACCATATATTTT. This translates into CSVWNTYSGNTIYF.